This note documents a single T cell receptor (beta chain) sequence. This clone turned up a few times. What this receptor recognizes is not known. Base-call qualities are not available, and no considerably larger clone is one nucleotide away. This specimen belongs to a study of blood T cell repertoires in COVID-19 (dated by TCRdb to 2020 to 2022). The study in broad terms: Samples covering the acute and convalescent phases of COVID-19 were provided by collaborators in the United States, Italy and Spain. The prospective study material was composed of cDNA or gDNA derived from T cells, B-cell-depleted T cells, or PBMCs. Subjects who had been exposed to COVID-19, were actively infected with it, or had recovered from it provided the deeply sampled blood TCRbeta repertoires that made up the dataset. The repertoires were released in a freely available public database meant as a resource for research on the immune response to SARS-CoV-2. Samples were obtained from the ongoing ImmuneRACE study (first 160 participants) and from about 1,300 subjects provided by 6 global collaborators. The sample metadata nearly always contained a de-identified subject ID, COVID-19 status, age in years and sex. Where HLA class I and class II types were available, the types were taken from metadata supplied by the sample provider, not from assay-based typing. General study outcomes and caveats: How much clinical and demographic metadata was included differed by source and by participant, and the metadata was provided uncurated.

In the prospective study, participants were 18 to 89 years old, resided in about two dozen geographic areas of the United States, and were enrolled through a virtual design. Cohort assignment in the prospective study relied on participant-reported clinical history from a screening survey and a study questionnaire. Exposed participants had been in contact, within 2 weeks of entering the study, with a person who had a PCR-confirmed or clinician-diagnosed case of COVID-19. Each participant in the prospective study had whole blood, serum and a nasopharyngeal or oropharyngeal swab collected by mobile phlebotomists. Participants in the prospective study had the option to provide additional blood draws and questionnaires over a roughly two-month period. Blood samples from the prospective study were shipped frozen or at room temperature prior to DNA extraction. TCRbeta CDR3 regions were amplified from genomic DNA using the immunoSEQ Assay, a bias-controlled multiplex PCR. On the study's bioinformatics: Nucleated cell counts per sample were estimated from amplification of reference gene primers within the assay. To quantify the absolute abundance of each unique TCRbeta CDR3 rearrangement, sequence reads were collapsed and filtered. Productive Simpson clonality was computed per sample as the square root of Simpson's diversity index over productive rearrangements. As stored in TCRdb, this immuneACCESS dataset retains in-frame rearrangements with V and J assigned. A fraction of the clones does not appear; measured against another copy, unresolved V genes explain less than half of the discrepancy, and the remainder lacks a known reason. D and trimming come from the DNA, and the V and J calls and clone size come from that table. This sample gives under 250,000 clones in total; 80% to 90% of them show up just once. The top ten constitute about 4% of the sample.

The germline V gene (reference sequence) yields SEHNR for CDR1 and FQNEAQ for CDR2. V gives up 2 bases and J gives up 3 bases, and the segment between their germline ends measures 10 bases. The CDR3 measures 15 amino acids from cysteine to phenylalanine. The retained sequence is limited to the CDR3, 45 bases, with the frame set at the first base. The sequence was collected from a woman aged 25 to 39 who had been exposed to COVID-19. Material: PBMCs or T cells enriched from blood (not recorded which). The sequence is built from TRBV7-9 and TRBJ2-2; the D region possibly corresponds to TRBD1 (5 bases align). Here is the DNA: TGTGCCAGCAGCTTACCACAGGTTGACACCGGGGAGCTGTTTTTT. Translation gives CASSLPQVDTGELFF.